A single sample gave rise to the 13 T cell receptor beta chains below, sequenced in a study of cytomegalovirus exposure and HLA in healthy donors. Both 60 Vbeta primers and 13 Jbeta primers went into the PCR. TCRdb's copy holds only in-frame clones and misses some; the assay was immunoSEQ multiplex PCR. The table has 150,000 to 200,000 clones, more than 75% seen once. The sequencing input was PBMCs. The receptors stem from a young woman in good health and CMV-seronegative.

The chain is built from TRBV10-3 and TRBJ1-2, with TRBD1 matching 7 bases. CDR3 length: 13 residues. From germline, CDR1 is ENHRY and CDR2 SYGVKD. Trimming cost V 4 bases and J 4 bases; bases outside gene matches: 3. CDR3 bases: TGTGCCATCAGTGGGGACAGAACCTATGGCTACACCTTC. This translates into CAISGDRTYGYTF.

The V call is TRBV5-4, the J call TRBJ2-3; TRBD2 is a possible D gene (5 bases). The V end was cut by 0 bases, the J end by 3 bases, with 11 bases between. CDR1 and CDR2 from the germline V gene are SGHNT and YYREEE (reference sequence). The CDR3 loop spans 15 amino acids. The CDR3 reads CASSLELVETDTQYF. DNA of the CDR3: TGTGCCAGCAGCTTGGAACTAGTGGAGACAGATACGCAGTATTTT.

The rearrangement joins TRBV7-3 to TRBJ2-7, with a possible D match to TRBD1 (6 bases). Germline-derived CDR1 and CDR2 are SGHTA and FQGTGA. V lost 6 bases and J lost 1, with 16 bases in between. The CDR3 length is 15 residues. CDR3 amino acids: CASSQLGGGSYEQYF. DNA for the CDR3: TGTGCCAGCAGTCAGCTAGGGGGTGGATCCTACGAGCAGTACTTC. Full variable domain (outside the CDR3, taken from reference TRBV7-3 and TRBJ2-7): GAGVSQTPSNKVTEKGKYVELRCDPISGHTALYWYRQSLGQGPEFLIYFQGTGAADDSGLPNDRFFAVRPEGSVSTLKIQRTERGDSAVYLCASSQLGGGSYEQYFGPGTRLTVT.

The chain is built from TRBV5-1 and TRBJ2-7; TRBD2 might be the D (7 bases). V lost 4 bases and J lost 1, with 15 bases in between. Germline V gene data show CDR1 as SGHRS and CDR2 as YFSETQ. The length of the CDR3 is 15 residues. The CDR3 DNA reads TGCGCCAGCAGCGGGGGGGCGGGTGGATCCTACGAGCAGTACTTC. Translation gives CASSGGAGGSYEQYF.

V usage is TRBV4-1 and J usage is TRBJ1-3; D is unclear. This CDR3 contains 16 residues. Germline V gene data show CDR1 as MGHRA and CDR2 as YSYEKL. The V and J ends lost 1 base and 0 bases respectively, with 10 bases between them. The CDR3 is CASSQVSIGSGNTIYF. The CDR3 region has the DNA TGCGCCAGCAGCCAAGTCTCGATCGGCTCTGGAAACACCATATATTTT.

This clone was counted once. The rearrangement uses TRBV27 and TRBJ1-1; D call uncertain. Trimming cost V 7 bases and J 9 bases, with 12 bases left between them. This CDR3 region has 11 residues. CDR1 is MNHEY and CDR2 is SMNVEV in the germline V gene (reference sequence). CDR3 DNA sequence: TGTGCCAGCAACCTGGGAGGAAAAGCTTTCTTT. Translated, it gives CASNLGGKAFF.

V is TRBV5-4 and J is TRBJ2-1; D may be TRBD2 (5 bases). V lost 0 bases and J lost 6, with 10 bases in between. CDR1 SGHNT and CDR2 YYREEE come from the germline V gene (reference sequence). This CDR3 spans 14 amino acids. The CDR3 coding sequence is TGTGCCAGCAGCTTGGGTCTAGCCCGCAATGAGCAGTTCTTC. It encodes CASSLGLARNEQFF.

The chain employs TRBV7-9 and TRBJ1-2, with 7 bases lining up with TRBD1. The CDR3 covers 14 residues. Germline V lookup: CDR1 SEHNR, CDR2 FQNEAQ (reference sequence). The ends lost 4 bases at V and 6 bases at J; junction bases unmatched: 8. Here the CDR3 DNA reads TGTGCCAGCAGCTGGAGGGGGCAAGGGGATGGCTACACCTTC. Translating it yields CASSWRGQGDGYTF.

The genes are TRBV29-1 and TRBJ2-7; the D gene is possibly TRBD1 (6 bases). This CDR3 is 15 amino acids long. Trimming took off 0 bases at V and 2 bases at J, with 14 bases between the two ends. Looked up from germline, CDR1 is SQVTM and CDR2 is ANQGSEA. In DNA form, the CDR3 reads TGCAGCGTTGAAGAGCAGGGGAGATCCACCTACGAGCAGTACTTC. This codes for CSVEEQGRSTYEQYF.

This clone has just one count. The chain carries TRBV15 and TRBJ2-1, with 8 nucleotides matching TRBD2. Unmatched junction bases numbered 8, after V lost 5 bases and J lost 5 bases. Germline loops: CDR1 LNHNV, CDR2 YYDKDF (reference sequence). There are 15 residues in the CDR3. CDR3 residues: CATSHGIAGNNEQFF. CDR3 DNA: TGTGCCACCAGCCACGGGATAGCGGGAAACAATGAGCAGTTCTTC.

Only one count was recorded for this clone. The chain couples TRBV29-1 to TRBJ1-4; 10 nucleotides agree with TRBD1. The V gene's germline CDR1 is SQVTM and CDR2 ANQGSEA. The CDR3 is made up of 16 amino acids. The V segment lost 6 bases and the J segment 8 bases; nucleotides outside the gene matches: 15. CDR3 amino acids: CSVGPGTGDREEKLFF. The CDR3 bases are TGCAGCGTCGGTCCCGGGACAGGGGACCGGGAGGAAAAACTGTTTTTT.

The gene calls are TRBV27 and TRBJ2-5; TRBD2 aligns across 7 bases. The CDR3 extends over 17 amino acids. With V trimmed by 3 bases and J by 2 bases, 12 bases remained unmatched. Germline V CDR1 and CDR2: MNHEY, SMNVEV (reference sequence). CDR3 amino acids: CASSLTAPSGGQETQYF. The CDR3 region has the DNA TGTGCCAGCAGTTTGACGGCCCCTTCGGGGGGTCAAGAGACCCAGTACTTC.

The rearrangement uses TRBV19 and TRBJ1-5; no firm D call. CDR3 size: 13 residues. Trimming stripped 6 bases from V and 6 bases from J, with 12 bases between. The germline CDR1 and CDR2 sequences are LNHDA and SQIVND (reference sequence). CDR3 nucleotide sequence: TGTGCCAGTAGCTCAGCGGTTTCTCAGCCCCAGCATTTT. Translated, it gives CASSSAVSQPQHF.